These 7 T cell receptor beta chains were all obtained from the same sample, sequenced in a study of shared clonotypes between healthy human individuals. Assay used: immunoSEQ multiplex PCR; TCRdb lists only in-frame clones, some missing. The sample comprises some 580,000 clones, 97% of which are singletons, and around 0.058% rests with the top ten. The sequenced sample was naive CD4+ T cells sorted from blood. This sample's subset: CD45RA+ positively selected. The source of these receptors is a woman between 25 and 40 years old in good health.

The chain has TRBV5-1 and TRBJ2-2, with D possibly matching TRBD1 (5 bases). The length of the CDR3 is 17 residues. The V gene's germline CDR1 is SGHRS and CDR2 YFSETQ. Trimming removed 4 bases from V and 5 bases from J, with 21 bases in between. The CDR3 here is CASSPRLHRTPTGELFF. The CDR3 nucleotides read TGCGCCAGCAGCCCGCGGCTCCACAGGACGCCGACCGGGGAGCTGTTTTTT. The full variable domain, rest sourced from reference TRBV5-1 and TRBJ2-2, is KAGVTQTPRYLIKTRGQQVTLSCSPISGHRSVSWYQQTPGQGLQFLFEYFSETQRNKGNFPGRFSGRQFSNSRSEMNVSTLELGDSALYLCASSPRLHRTPTGELFFGEGSRLTVL.

The gene calls are TRBV20-1 and TRBJ2-7; D is unclear. Between the trimmed V and J ends, which lost 0 bases and 2 bases, there was a span of 2 bases. CDR1 and CDR2 (germline): DFQATT, SNEGSKA (reference sequence). CDR3 length equals 11 residues. CDR3 nucleotide sequence: TGCAGTGCTAGAGACCCCTACGAGCAGTACTTC. Amino acids: CSARDPYEQYF.

V is TRBV28 and J is TRBJ1-2; D is uncertain. This CDR3 comprises 11 residues. Germline V CDR1 and CDR2: MDHEN, SYDVKM. V gave up 11 bases and J gave up 5 bases, with 12 bases separating them. The CDR3, as DNA: TGTGCCGGAAGCTCTGAATATGGCTACACCTTC. This translates into CAGSSEYGYTF.

The rearrangement joins TRBV6-5 to TRBJ2-5; 10 nucleotides line up with TRBD2. With 6 bases clipped from V and 3 bases from J, the junction kept 7 bases outside the gene matches. There are 15 residues in the CDR3. Germline V gene lookup returns CDR1 MNHEY and CDR2 SVGAGI. The CDR3 reads CASSRRTSGKETQYF. The CDR3 nucleotides are TGTGCCAGCAGCCGCAGGACTAGCGGAAAAGAGACCCAGTACTTC.

The chain combines TRBV28 with TRBJ2-6, with no clear D. The CDR3 is 13 residues long. Germline CDR1 MDHEN, CDR2 SYDVKM. V was shortened by 8 bases and J by 1 base, with 6 bases between the two germline ends. The CDR3 region is CASGESGANVLTF. The CDR3 DNA sequence: TGTGCCAGCGGAGAGTCTGGGGCCAACGTCCTGACTTTC. Together with reference TRBV28 and TRBJ2-6, the CDR3 gives the full variable domain: DVKVTQSSRYLVKRTGEKVFLECVQDMDHENMFWYRQDPGLGLRLIYFSYDVKMKEKGDIPEGYSVSREKKERFSLILESASTNQTSMYLCASGESGANVLTFGAGSRLTVL.

V gene TRBV18 combines with J gene TRBJ2-6; D call uncertain. CDR1 and CDR2 from the germline V gene are KGHSH and LQKENI. Trimming took off 2 bases at V and 0 bases at J, with 8 bases between the two ends. The length of the CDR3 is 16 residues. In DNA, the CDR3 is TGTGCCAGCTCACCATTGGGAATCTCTGGGGCCAACGTCCTGACTTTC. It is translated as CASSPLGISGANVLTF.

The V gene is TRBV18, the J gene TRBJ2-2; a weak D match, TRBD1 (6 bases). Germline values: CDR1 KGHSH, CDR2 LQKENI. The V end was cut by 4 bases, the J end by 1 base, with 25 bases between. The length of the CDR3 is 20 residues. Here the CDR3 reads CASSHLLQGVGDQNTGELFF. For the CDR3, the DNA is TGTGCCAGCTCACATCTACTACAGGGTGTTGGAGATCAGAACACCGGGGAGCTGTTTTTT.